This T cell receptor beta chain is from a study of blood T cell repertoires in COVID-19. Overall study context: In each case, the material was cDNA or gDNA derived from T cells, B-cell-depleted T cells, or PBMCs.

Trimming took 3 bases from V and 4 from J, leaving 13 bases between them. The CDR3 loop spans 14 amino acids. Germline lookup yields CDR1 MDHEN and CDR2 SYDVKM. The repertoire was sequenced with immunoSEQ multiplex PCR; TCRdb's copy has only in-frame clones and lacks some. This table has about 330,000 clones, 88% appearing once. Sample: peripheral blood. This receptor was identified in a woman between 45 and 60 years old with active or convalescent COVID-19. V and J are TRBV28 and TRBJ2-7, with D tentatively TRBD1 (5 bases). This chain's CDR3 is CASSFPGNYYEQYF. In DNA form, the CDR3 reads TGTGCCAGCAGTTTTCCAGGGAACTATTACGAGCAGTACTTC.